Below, one TCR beta chain is given with its context. Profiled with immunoSEQ multiplex PCR; TCRdb holds only in-frame clones, not every one. Of approximately 150,000 clones detected, around 94% appear once; the ten largest clones hold 10% to 15%. This record belongs to a study of control samples from healthy donors and cancer patients. V lost 6 bases to trimming and J lost 4 bases, with 15 bases between them. The germline V gene encodes CDR1 SQVTM and CDR2 ANQGSEA. The CDR3 loop spans 13 amino acids. The sample taken for sequencing was blood. This TCR came from a man in his forties in good health. The chain links TRBV29-1 to TRBJ1-1, with no clear D. CDR3 region: CSVAGRLGTEAFF. DNA of the CDR3: TGCAGCGTCGCCGGTCGACTTGGCACTGAAGCTTTCTTT.